Listed below are T cell receptor beta chains from one sample, sequenced in a study of cytomegalovirus exposure and HLA in healthy donors. Clones were read by immunoSEQ multiplex PCR, and TCRdb kept only the in-frame ones, dropping some. The sample includes roughly 150,000 clones, around 79% of them seen just once. Source material: PBMCs. Receptors were obtained from a female donor in good health and CMV-seronegative. CDR3s leave out the opening cysteine and the closing phenylalanine or tryptophan. A D gene is named only where the DNA matches it firmly.

J gene | D gene | V gene | CDR3 protein
TRBJ2-3 | TRBD2 | TRBV4-1 | ASSQAGTSGYTQY
TRBJ2-3 | TRBD1 | TRBV5-4 | ASSRDRGRGTQY
TRBJ2-5 | NA | TRBV10-3 | ATSPRADQETQY
TRBJ2-7 | TRBD1 | TRBV19 | ASGIGGTGSYEQY
TRBJ1-1 | TRBD1 | TRBV28 | ASSFRGTGMNTEAF
TRBJ1-5 | NA | TRBV27 | ASSFPATDSNQPQH
TRBJ2-7 | NA | TRBV28 | ASRGGGAAIYEQY
TRBJ2-7 | TRBD1 | TRBV7-2 | ASSPRTGGYEQY
TRBJ1-2 | NA | TRBV29-1 | SAGGTDYT
TRBJ1-2 | NA | TRBV7-2 | ASAGGANYGYT
TRBJ2-1 | TRBD2 | TRBV7-6 | ASSLNWGSAGEGNEQF
TRBJ2-7 | NA | TRBV27 | ASGPIDGGSYEQY
TRBJ1-6 | NA | TRBV28 | ASSPFRGGGSPLH
TRBJ2-5 | TRBD2 | TRBV30 | AWTNQGLAKETQY
TRBJ1-1 | TRBD1 | TRBV28 | ASRRGAGGNTEAF
TRBJ2-7 | NA | TRBV5-1 | ASSLEPGAALYEQY
TRBJ2-3 | NA | TRBV21-1 | ASKLGPSTDTQY
TRBJ1-2 | NA | TRBV30 | AWSFDTASGYT
TRBJ2-7 | NA | TRBV11-1 | ASSFGGGVGEQY
NA | NA | TRBV9 | ASSVAVGPQNEQY
TRBJ1-2 | TRBD1 | TRBV18 | ASFRDRGYGYT
TRBJ1-2 | NA | TRBV6-4 | ASRVNILSYGYT
TRBJ1-4 | NA | TRBV5-4 | ASSPKGRQANEKLF
TRBJ1-5 | NA | TRBV7-8 | ASSPGSRNSNQPQH
TRBJ2-7 | NA | TRBV27 | ASSLSALLRGSYEQY
TRBJ1-4 | NA | TRBV4-1 | ASSQDLEKLF
TRBJ1-1 | TRBD1 | TRBV20-1 | SAKYRGEAF
TRBJ1-5 | NA | TRBV15 | ATSTGKNQPQH
TRBJ2-2 | NA | TRBV7-3 | ASSHGGAGELF
TRBJ2-7 | TRBD1 | TRBV27 | ASGKQGAHEQY
TRBJ1-1 | NA | TRBV2 | ASSNQGFEAF
TRBJ2-1 | NA | TRBV30 | AWSAGTGKVDEQF
TRBJ1-2 | NA | TRBV7-2 | ASSFPTPGALGGYT
TRBJ1-2 | NA | TRBV5-1 | ASSNTAPGSYGYT
TRBJ1-4 | NA | TRBV19 | ASSIDHSEKLF
TRBJ2-1 | NA | TRBV6-1 | ASSEIGGQF
TRBJ1-5 | TRBD1 | TRBV29-1 | SVLIGTGASNQPQH
TRBJ1-5 | NA | TRBV6-6 | ASSSRVGNQPQH
TRBJ2-2 | TRBD2 | TRBV5-1 | ASVLYRASGSNTRELF
TRBJ2-7 | NA | TRBV10-3 | AISGLRDDEQY
TRBJ2-1 | TRBD2 | TRBV7-9 | SSSPTSGTNNEQF
TRBJ1-2 | NA | TRBV7-9 | ASSLESYYGYT
TRBJ2-3 | NA | TRBV4-1 | ASSREGNAGPTDTQY
TRBJ1-4 | NA | TRBV9 | ASSVGVGGATNEKLF
TRBJ2-1 | TRBD2 | TRBV5-4 | ACGAGGEQF
TRBJ1-5 | TRBD1 | TRBV6-6 | ASSPGTGESQPQH
TRBJ1-1 | NA | TRBV5-4 | ASSTQPRGENTEAF
TRBJ2-7 | NA | TRBV7-2 | ASSPGRGYEQY
TRBJ2-3 | NA | TRBV6-6 | ASSSRDTYTDTQY
TRBJ2-2 | TRBD1 | TRBV7-9 | ASSQGDTGELF
TRBJ2-1 | TRBD1 | TRBV6-6 | ASSSQPRTGMGF
TRBJ1-2 | TRBD1 | TRBV9 | ASSDAYTGGSLYGYT
TRBJ1-1 | TRBD1 | TRBV19 | ASSKDRGTGAF
TRBJ1-2 | TRBD1 | TRBV5-1 | ASSLATGANYGYT
TRBJ1-5 | TRBD1 | TRBV28 | ASSRRQGDQPQH
TRBJ1-1 | NA | TRBV30 | AYQEDPGGPPGAF
TRBJ2-2 | TRBD2 | TRBV19 | ASTLFSGTRWTGELF
TRBJ2-5 | TRBD1 | TRBV29-1 | SVGTGGETQY
TRBJ2-7 | TRBD2 | TRBV9 | ASSVGSVGGWGEQY